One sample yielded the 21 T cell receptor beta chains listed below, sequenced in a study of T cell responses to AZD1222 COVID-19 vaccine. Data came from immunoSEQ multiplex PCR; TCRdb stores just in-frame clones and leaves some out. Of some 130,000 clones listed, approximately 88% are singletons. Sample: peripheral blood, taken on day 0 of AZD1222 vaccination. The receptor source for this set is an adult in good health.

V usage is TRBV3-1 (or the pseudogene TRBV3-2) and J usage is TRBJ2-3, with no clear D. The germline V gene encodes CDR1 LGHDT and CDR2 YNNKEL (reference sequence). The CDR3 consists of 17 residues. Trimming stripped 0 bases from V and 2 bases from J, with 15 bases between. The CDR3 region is CASSQDLTHLTTDTQYF. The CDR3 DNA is TGTGCCAGCAGCCAAGATCTGACACATTTGACCACAGATACGCAGTATTTT.

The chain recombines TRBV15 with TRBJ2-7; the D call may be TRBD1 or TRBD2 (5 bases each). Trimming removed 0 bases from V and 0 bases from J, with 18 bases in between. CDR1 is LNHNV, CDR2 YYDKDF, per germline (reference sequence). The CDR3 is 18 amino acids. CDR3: CATSRDRLGPLSSYEQYF. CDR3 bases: TGTGCCACCAGCAGAGATCGGCTGGGACCCCTTAGCTCCTACGAGCAGTACTTC. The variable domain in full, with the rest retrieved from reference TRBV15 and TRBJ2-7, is DAMVIQNPRYQVTQFGKPVTLSCSQTLNHNVMYWYQQKSSQAPKLLFHYYDKDFNNEADTPDNFQSRRPNTSFCFLDIRSPGLGDTAMYLCATSRDRLGPLSSYEQYFGPGTRLTVT.

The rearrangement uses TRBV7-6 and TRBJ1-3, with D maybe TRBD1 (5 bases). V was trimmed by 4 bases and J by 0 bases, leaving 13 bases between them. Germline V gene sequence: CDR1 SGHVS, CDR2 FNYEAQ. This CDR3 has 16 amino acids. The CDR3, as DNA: TGTGCCAGCAGCTCATTCCCGGGGGGCTCTGGAAACACCATATATTTT. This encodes CASSSFPGGSGNTIYF. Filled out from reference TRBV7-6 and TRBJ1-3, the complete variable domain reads GAGVSQSPRYKVTKRGQDVALRCDPISGHVSLYWYRQALGQGPEFLTYFNYEAQQDKSGLPNDRFSAERPEGSISTLTIQRTEQRDSAMYRCASSSFPGGSGNTIYFGEGSWLTVV.

The CDR3 DNA is TGCGCCATCTCAGGTAACACCATATATTTT. Translating it yields CAISGNTIYF. This chain connects TRBV5-1 to TRBJ1-3, with D uncertain. CDR1 is SGHRS, CDR2 YFSETQ, per germline. V gave up 9 bases and J gave up 7 bases, with 8 bases separating them. This CDR3 has 10 residues. Complete variable domain (other parts from reference TRBV5-1 and TRBJ1-3): KAGVTQTPRYLIKTRGQQVTLSCSPISGHRSVSWYQQTPGQGLQFLFEYFSETQRNKGNFPGRFSGRQFSNSRSEMNVSTLELGDSALYLCAISGNTIYFGEGSWLTVV.

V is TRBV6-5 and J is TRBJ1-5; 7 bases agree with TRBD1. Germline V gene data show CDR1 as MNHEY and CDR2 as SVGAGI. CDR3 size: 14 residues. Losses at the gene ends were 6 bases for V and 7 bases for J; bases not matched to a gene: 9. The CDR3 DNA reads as TGTGCCAGCAGCTTCGACAGGGTAAGGCAGCCCCAGCATTTT. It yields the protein CASSFDRVRQPQHF.

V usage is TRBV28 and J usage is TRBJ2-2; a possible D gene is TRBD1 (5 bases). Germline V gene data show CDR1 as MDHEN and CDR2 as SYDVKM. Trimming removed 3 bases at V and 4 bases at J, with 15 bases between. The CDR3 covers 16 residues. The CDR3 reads CASSFRGSLFTGELFF. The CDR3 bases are TGTGCCAGCAGTTTTAGGGGCAGCCTGTTCACCGGGGAGCTGTTTTTT. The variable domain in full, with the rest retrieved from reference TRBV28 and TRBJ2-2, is DVKVTQSSRYLVKRTGEKVFLECVQDMDHENMFWYRQDPGLGLRLIYFSYDVKMKEKGDIPEGYSVSREKKERFSLILESASTNQTSMYLCASSFRGSLFTGELFFGEGSRLTVL.

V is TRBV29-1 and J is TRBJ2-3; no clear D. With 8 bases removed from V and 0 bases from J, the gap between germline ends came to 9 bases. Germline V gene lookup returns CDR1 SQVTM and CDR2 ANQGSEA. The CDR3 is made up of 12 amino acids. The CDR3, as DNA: TGCAGCCAAGAACGGAGCACAGATACGCAGTATTTT. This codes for CSQERSTDTQYF.

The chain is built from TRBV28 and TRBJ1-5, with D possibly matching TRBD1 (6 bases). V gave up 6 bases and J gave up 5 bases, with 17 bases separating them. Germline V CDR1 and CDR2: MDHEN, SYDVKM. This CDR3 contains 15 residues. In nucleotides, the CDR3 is TGTGCCAGCAGCCGACCGGACAGTGCTGATCAGCCCCAGCATTTT. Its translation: CASSRPDSADQPQHF.

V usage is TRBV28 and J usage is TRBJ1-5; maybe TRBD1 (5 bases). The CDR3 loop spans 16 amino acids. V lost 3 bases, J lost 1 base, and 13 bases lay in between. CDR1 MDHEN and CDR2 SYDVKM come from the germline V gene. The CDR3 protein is CASSLSQGRSNQPQHF. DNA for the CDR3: TGTGCCAGCAGTTTGAGCCAGGGAAGAAGCAATCAGCCCCAGCATTTT.

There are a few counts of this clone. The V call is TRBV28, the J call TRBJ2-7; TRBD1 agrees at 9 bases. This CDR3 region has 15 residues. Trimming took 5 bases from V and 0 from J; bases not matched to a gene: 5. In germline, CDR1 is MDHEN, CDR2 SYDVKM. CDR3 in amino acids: CASSPTGQGSYEQYF. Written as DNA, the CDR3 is TGTGCCAGCAGTCCCACGGGACAGGGCTCCTACGAGCAGTACTTC.

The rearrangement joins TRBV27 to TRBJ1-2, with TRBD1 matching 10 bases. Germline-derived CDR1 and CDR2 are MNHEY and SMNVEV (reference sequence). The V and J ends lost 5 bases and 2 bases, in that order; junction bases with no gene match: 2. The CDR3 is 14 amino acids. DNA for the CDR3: TGTGCCAGCAGTGACAGGGGGCACAACTATGGCTACACCTTC. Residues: CASSDRGHNYGYTF.

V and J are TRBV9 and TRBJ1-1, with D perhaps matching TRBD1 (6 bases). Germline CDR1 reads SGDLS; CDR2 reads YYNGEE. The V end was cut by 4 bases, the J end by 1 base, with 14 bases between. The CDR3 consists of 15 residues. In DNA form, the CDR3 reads TGTGCCAGCAGCTCAAAACAGGGAGCGAACACTGAAGCTTTCTTT. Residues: CASSSKQGANTEAFF. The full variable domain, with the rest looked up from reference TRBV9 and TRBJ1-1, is DSGVTQTPKHLITATGQRVTLRCSPRSGDLSVYWYQQSLDQGLQFLIQYYNGEERAKGNILERFSAQQFPDLHSELNLSSLELGDSALYFCASSSKQGANTEAFFGQGTRLTVV.

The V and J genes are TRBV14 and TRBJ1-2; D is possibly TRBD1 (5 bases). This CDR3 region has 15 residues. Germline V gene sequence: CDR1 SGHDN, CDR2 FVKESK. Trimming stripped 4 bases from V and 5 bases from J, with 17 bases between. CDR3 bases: TGTGCCAGCAGCCTGGCAGGGATTCAAGGGTATGGCTACACCTTC. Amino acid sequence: CASSLAGIQGYGYTF.

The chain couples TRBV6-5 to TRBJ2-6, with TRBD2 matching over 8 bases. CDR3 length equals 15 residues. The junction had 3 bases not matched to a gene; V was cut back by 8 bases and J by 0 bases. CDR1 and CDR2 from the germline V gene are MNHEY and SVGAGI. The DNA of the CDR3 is TGTGCCAGCCTGCGGGGGGACTCTGGGGCCAACGTCCTGACTTTC. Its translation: CASLRGDSGANVLTF.

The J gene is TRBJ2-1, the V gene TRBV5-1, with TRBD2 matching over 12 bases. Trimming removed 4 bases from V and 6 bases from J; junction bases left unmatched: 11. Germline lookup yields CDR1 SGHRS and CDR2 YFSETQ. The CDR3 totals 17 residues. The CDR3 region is CASSPKTTSGGSNEQFF. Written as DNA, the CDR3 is TGCGCCAGCAGCCCGAAAACGACTAGCGGGGGAAGCAATGAGCAGTTCTTC.

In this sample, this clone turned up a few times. CDR3 DNA sequence: TGTGCCAGCAAAGGGGCGCCTGGAGACTATGGCTACACCTTC. It translates to CASKGAPGDYGYTF. The chain employs TRBV2 and TRBJ1-2; tentative D call: TRBD1 (5 bases). V lost 7 bases, J lost 3 bases, and 15 bases lay in between. The CDR3 length is 14 residues. Per the germline V gene, CDR1 is SNHLY and CDR2 is FYNNEI. Combining the CDR3 with reference TRBV2 and TRBJ1-2 gives the whole variable domain EPEVTQTPSHQVTQMGQEVILRCVPISNHLYFYWYRQILGQKVEFLVSFYNNEISEKSEIFDDQFSVERPDGSNFTLKIRSTKLEDSAMYFCASKGAPGDYGYTFGSGTRLTVV.

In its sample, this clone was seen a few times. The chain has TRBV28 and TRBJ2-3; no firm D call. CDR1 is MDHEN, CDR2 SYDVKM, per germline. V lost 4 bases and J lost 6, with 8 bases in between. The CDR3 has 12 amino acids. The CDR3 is CASSSTVDTQYF. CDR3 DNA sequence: TGTGCCAGCAGTTCCACGGTGGATACGCAGTATTTT.

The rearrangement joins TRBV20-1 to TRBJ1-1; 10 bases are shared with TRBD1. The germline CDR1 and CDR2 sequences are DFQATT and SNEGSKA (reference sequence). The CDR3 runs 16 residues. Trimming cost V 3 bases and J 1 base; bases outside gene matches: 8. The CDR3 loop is CSASQGTGAQNTEAFF. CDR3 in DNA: TGCAGTGCTAGTCAGGGGACAGGGGCGCAGAACACTGAAGCTTTCTTT.

The CDR3 reads CASSPLGSQPQHF. In DNA form, the CDR3 reads TGTGCCAGCTCACCATTGGGGAGTCAGCCCCAGCATTTT. The V call is TRBV18, the J call TRBJ1-5; D is unclear. V was pared by 2 bases and J by 6 bases, with 8 bases between. Per germline, CDR1 KGHSH and CDR2 LQKENI. CDR3 length: 13 residues.

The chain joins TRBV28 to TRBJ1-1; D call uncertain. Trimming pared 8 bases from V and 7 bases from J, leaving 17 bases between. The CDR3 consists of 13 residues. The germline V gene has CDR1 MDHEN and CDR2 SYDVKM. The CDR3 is CASVIPQNGEAFF. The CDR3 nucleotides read TGTGCCAGCGTTATTCCACAGAACGGTGAAGCTTTCTTT.

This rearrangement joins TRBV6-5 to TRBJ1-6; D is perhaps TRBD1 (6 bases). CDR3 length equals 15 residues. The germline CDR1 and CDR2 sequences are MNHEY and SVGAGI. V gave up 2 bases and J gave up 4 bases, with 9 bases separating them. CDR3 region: CASSYPQGYNSPLHF. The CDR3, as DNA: TGTGCCAGCAGTTACCCACAGGGTTATAATTCACCCCTCCACTTT.